The sequence of this T cell receptor (beta chain) was determined in a study of CD8+CD57+ T cells in acquired aplastic anemia. Template material for TCR beta VDJ and CDR3 profiling consisted of genomic DNA. TCRdb used MiXCR to reprocess the reads, holding one entry per CDR3 protein. The sample gives about 160,000 distinct CDR3 sequences, about two thirds of which show up once; around 45% is in the top ten. All patients picked for sequencing had shown, by flow cytometry, an expansion of CD8+CD57+ cells. Trimming left V 6 bases short and J 0 bases short, with 15 bases between. Germline CDR1 and CDR2: ENHRY and SYGVKD. This CDR3 region has 15 residues. This clonotype was recorded a few times.

What was sequenced was sorted CD4+, CD8+, or CD8+CD57+ T cells (not recorded which) from PBMCs. The chain recombines TRBV10-3 with TRBJ2-7, with a tentative D call TRBD1 (6 bases). This sequence was found in a human donor with aplastic anemia. The CDR3 protein is CAISESSQGSYEQYF. CDR3 in DNA: TGTGCCATCAGCGAATCCTCACAGGGCTCCTACGAGCAGTACTTC.